This entry features one T cell receptor (beta chain) sequence. What it recognizes is unknown. The material for each subset, its genomic DNA, was split evenly across several immunoSEQ plates. Here immunoSEQ multiplex PCR was the method, and the copy in TCRdb shows in-frame clones only, minus some. This sample has approximately 600,000 clones; 85% to 95% occur once, and the top ten carry 0.11%. The source of the sample is a study of shared clonotypes between healthy human individuals. Naive CD8 cells lacked CD45RO, underwent positive selection for CCR7 and left out terminally differentiated effector memory CD45RA+ cells. Caucasian adults living in Nashville, Tennessee, provided all samples. Study-wide results and limits: Of the naive CD4 clonotypes, about 5.4% were shared across a few donors.

Trimming took off 0 bases at V and 3 bases at J, with 11 bases between the two ends. This CDR3 is built from 15 residues. The germline V gene encodes CDR1 MNHNS and CDR2 SASEGT. V usage is TRBV6-1 and J usage is TRBJ1-1, with D perhaps TRBD1 (5 bases). The sequenced sample was naive CD8+ T cells sorted from blood. The TCR originated in a woman aged 30 to 39 in good health. CDR3: CASSEAVKGYTEAFF. The CDR3 region has the DNA TGTGCCAGCAGTGAAGCGGTTAAGGGGTACACTGAAGCTTTCTTT.